A selection of T cell receptor beta chains follows, all from one sample in a study of response to subunit inactivated influenza vaccine. TCRdb used MiXCR to reprocess the RT-PCR reads, holding one entry per CDR3 protein. The repertoire holds roughly 650,000 distinct CDR3 sequences, with 15% to 18% as singletons. Material: PBMCs from blood, obtained about 11 days after vaccination. The receptors were gathered from a man aged 45 to 65 who received an inactivated influenza vaccine. Each CDR3 is given with its conserved first and last residue. Each record gives: CDR3 DNA, CDR3 protein, D gene, J gene, clone size, V gene. A D gene is named only where the DNA matches it firmly. The size of a clone is reported for some rows only, either as once, few or many, or as a class for expanded clones.

CDR3 DNA: TGTGCCAGCAGAGATAACAGGGAGAGCACAGATACGCAGTATTTT; CDR3 protein: CASRDNRESTDTQYF; D gene: -; J gene: TRBJ2-3; clone size: few; V gene: TRBV12-3/TRBV12-4
CDR3 DNA: TGTGCCAGCAGCTTAGCGGGGCGGGGGGGCGGCAATGAGCAGTTCTTC; CDR3 protein: CASSLAGRGGGNEQFF; D gene: TRBD2; J gene: TRBJ2-1; clone size: -; V gene: TRBV7-6
CDR3 DNA: TGTGCCAGCAGTCCACAGCTTACTAATGAAAAACTGTTTTTT; CDR3 protein: CASSPQLTNEKLFF; D gene: -; J gene: TRBJ1-4; clone size: few; V gene: TRBV25-1
CDR3 DNA: TGTGCCAGGGGCGGGACTGCTTCCTACGAGCAGTACTTC; CDR3 protein: CARGGTASYEQYF; D gene: -; J gene: TRBJ2-7; clone size: once; V gene: TRBV2
CDR3 DNA: TGTGCCAGCAGTTTATCAGGGGCTAATGAAAAACTGTTTTTT; CDR3 protein: CASSLSGANEKLFF; D gene: -; J gene: TRBJ1-4; clone size: -; V gene: TRBV27
CDR3 DNA: TGTGCCAGCAGTGACTTTGACCTGGCAGATACGCAGTATTTT; CDR3 protein: CASSDFDLADTQYF; D gene: -; J gene: TRBJ2-3; clone size: -; V gene: TRBV12-3/TRBV12-4
CDR3 DNA: TGTGCCAGCAGTTTACACAACACCGGGGAGCTGTTTTTT; CDR3 protein: CASSLHNTGELFF; D gene: -; J gene: TRBJ2-2; clone size: many; V gene: TRBV5-5
CDR3 DNA: TGCGCCAGCAGCCAAGGCGCGGCCCGGGGGGACACTGAAGCTTTCTTT; CDR3 protein: CASSQGAARGDTEAFF; D gene: -; J gene: TRBJ1-1; clone size: -; V gene: TRBV4-1
CDR3 DNA: TGTGCCAGCAGCCCACGCCGGTTGGATACGCAGTATTTT; CDR3 protein: CASSPRRLDTQYF; D gene: -; J gene: TRBJ2-3; clone size: -; V gene: TRBV7-2
CDR3 DNA: TGTGCCAGCAGGGCAGGGGGTGCCTATGGCTACACCTTC; CDR3 protein: CASRAGGAYGYTF; D gene: TRBD1; J gene: TRBJ1-2; clone size: -; V gene: TRBV6-2/TRBV6-3